This T cell receptor beta chain was found in a study of blood T cell repertoires in COVID-19. TCRdb's table, derived via immunoSEQ multiplex PCR, lists solely in-frame clones and lacks some. The sample shows 200,000 to 250,000 clones, approximately 87% of them seen only once. Germline assignment: CDR1 LNHDA and CDR2 SQIVND (reference sequence). V was pared by 5 bases and J by 0 bases, with 14 bases between. CDR3 length: 15 amino acids. The chain recombines TRBV19 with TRBJ2-7, with TRBD2 as a possible D gene (5 bases). This clonotype was sampled from a woman in her forties or fifties with acute or convalescent COVID-19. The sample taken for sequencing was peripheral blood. This CDR3 is CASSALLVSSYEQYF. As DNA, the CDR3 is TGTGCCAGTAGTGCCTTACTAGTTTCCTCCTACGAGCAGTACTTC.